One sample yielded the 8 T cell receptor beta chains listed below, sequenced in a study of CD8 T cells in Susac syndrome. A quantity of about 0.5 to 1 ug RNA underwent reverse transcription using random hexamers. TCRdb reprocessed the immunoSEQ multiplex PCR reads with MiXCR, giving one entry per CDR3 protein. The sample consists of 250,000 to 300,000 distinct CDR3 sequences, approximately 85% of them appearing once. The material sequenced was CD8+ T cells from PBMCs. These receptors all come from a human donor with multiple sclerosis.

This sequence joins TRBV28 and TRBJ2-1; D gene unclear. The V end lost 1 base, the J end lost 9 bases, and 10 bases lay between the germline ends. In germline, CDR1 is MDHEN, CDR2 SYDVKM. CDR3 size: 13 residues. The CDR3 region is CASSLLRRTEQFF. The CDR3 nucleotides are TGTGCCAGCAGTTTATTGAGGCGGACTGAGCAGTTCTTC.

The V call is TRBV28, the J call TRBJ2-7; tentative D call: TRBD2 (6 bases). The CDR3 has 11 amino acids. The germline V and J ends were trimmed by 10 bases and 6 bases, with 13 bases remaining between them. Germline-derived CDR1 and CDR2 are MDHEN and SYDVKM. The CDR3 nucleotides are TGTGCCACCGATGTGGGGGGCGAGCAGTACTTC. Its protein product is CATDVGGEQYF.

The V call is TRBV7-9, the J call TRBJ1-2; 7 bases are shared with TRBD1. Germline assignment: CDR1 SEHNR and CDR2 FQNEAQ (reference sequence). The trim removed 4 bases at V and 4 bases at J, leaving 6 bases unmatched. There are 14 residues in the CDR3. The CDR3 DNA sequence: TGTGCCAGCAGCTCAATCCGGGACAGCTATGGCTACACCTTC. The encoded protein is CASSSIRDSYGYTF.

This chain connects TRBV10-1 to TRBJ2-2; TRBD2 might be the D (5 bases). Trimming removed 2 bases at V and 4 bases at J, with 14 bases between. The CDR3 extends over 16 amino acids. Germline V lookup: CDR1 WNHNN, CDR2 SYGVQD (reference sequence). This CDR3 reads CASSEVEGGGTGELFF. DNA of the CDR3: TGCGCCAGCAGTGAGGTCGAGGGCGGCGGCACCGGGGAGCTGTTTTTT.

The V call is TRBV4-3, the J call TRBJ1-1, with 9 bases matching TRBD1. CDR3 length: 16 amino acids. J gave up 3 bases and V 0 bases, and 5 bases lay outside the gene matches. Germline assignment: CDR1 LGHNA and CDR2 YSLEER. In DNA form, the CDR3 reads TGCGCCAGCAGCCAAGACTACAGGGGGCTCGACACTGAAGCTTTCTTT. This translates into CASSQDYRGLDTEAFF.

V usage is TRBV7-9 and J usage is TRBJ1-1, with D unresolved. There are 13 residues in the CDR3. V shed 5 bases and J shed 0 bases, with 7 bases lying between them. Germline CDR1 SEHNR, CDR2 FQNEAQ (reference sequence). The CDR3 nucleotides are TGTGCCAGCAGCCCCCATCTGAACACTGAAGCTTTCTTT. This gives the protein CASSPHLNTEAFF.

CDR3 amino acids: CASSYDILAKNTEAFF. The CDR3 region has the DNA TGTGCCAGCAGTTATGACATTCTGGCTAAGAACACTGAAGCTTTCTTT. J is TRBJ1-1 and V is TRBV6-5; D is uncertain. Germline values: CDR1 MNHEY, CDR2 SVGAGI. The CDR3 runs 16 residues. V was trimmed by 3 bases and J by 1 base, leaving 15 bases between them.

The V and J genes are TRBV29-1 and TRBJ1-2; D remains unclear. CDR3 length: 13 amino acids. Trimming cost V 4 bases and J 3 bases, with 12 bases left between them. CDR1 and CDR2 from the germline V gene are SQVTM and ANQGSEA. The CDR3 loop reads CSVGPGADYGYTF. The DNA of the CDR3 is TGCAGCGTTGGGCCGGGCGCGGACTATGGCTACACCTTC.